A single sample is the source of the 17 T cell receptor beta chains below, sequenced in a study of cytomegalovirus exposure and HLA in healthy donors. The PCR was carried out with 60 Vbeta primers and 13 Jbeta primers. Sequenced by immunoSEQ multiplex PCR; TCRdb stores in-frame clones only, minus some. The table includes 90,000 to 150,000 clones, around 67% detected once. Sequencing was carried out using PBMCs. These receptors came from a woman in her 40s in good health and CMV-seronegative.

This chain uses TRBV4-3 with TRBJ1-6, with D possibly TRBD1 on 6 matching bases. The CDR3 loop spans 15 amino acids. Germline assignment: CDR1 LGHNA and CDR2 YSLEER. V shed 3 bases and J shed 5 bases, with 11 bases lying between them. The CDR3 DNA follows: TGCGCCAGCAGCCATTGGTCAGGGGATAATTCACCCCTCCACTTT. Translation: CASSHWSGDNSPLHF.

The CDR3 sequence is CASSVAQGQPQHF. The CDR3 bases are TGTGCCAGCAGCGTAGCTCAGGGGCAGCCCCAGCATTTT. This chain uses TRBV9 with TRBJ1-5; D possibly corresponds to TRBD1 (6 bases). CDR1 is SGDLS, CDR2 YYNGEE, per germline. The ends were cut back, 0 bases at V and 7 bases at J, with 8 bases in the middle. CDR3 size: 13 residues. The variable domain in full, completed from reference TRBV9 and TRBJ1-5, reads DSGVTQTPKHLITATGQRVTLRCSPRSGDLSVYWYQQSLDQGLQFLIQYYNGEERAKGNILERFSAQQFPDLHSELNLSSLELGDSALYFCASSVAQGQPQHFGDGTRLSIL.

The genes are TRBV7-9 and TRBJ2-1; TRBD2 aligns across 12 bases. CDR1 and CDR2 (germline): SEHNR, FQNEAQ (reference sequence). Germline trimming cut 4 bases from V and 4 bases from J; bases unmatched to any gene: 8. The CDR3 sequence is 17 residues long. CDR3 DNA sequence: TGTGCCAGCAGCTCACTGGAGCTAGCGGGGGGGTACAATGAGCAGTTCTTC. This encodes CASSSLELAGGYNEQFF.

The chain employs TRBV7-8 and TRBJ1-5, with D tentatively TRBD1 (6 bases). This CDR3 is 17 amino acids long. From germline, CDR1 is SGHVS and CDR2 FQNEAQ. Trimming left V 3 bases short and J 0 bases short, with 15 bases between. DNA of the CDR3: TGTGCCAGCAGCTTCACGGGGGGGCGTTATAGCAATCAGCCCCAGCATTTT. Protein: CASSFTGGRYSNQPQHF.

This chain links TRBV11-2 with TRBJ1-5, with a possible D match to TRBD1 (6 bases). Germline CDR1 reads SGHAT; CDR2 reads FQNNGV. The CDR3 extends over 15 amino acids. The V end lost 1 base, the J end lost 6 bases, and 13 bases lay between the germline ends. The CDR3 loop is CASSLGLGGGQPQHF. The CDR3 nucleotides are TGTGCCAGCAGCTTAGGGCTAGGGGGGGGTCAGCCCCAGCATTTT.

As to this clone: One junction end does not reproduce the germline sequence, and a read error may be involved. Written as DNA, the CDR3 is TGTTCCAGCAGTTTTACCGACAGGGCCACTGAAGCTTTCTTT. Its translation: CSSSFTDRATEAFF. J is TRBJ1-1 and V is TRBV7-9, with 7 bases aligning to TRBD1. CDR1 SEHNR and CDR2 FQNEAQ come from the germline V gene (reference sequence). CDR3 length: 14 amino acids.

This clone was seen only once. The chain combines TRBV7-9 with TRBJ1-3, with D perhaps matching TRBD1 (5 bases). Germline values: CDR1 SEHNR, CDR2 FQNEAQ (reference sequence). The V end lost 7 bases, the J end lost 6 bases, and 13 bases lay between the germline ends. The CDR3 consists of 13 residues. The chain's CDR3 is CASKKGLENTIYF. For the CDR3, the DNA is TGTGCCAGCAAGAAGGGACTCGAAAACACCATATATTTT.

J is TRBJ2-2 and V is TRBV7-9, with D possibly being TRBD2 (5 bases). The V end was cut by 7 bases, the J end by 2 bases, with 20 bases between. Per germline, CDR1 SEHNR and CDR2 FQNEAQ (reference sequence). CDR3 size: 17 residues. The CDR3: CASNPRSSGINTGELFF. DNA of the CDR3: TGTGCCAGCAACCCAAGATCCAGCGGAATCAACACCGGGGAGCTGTTTTTT.

This clone was observed a single time. The chain employs TRBV7-2 and TRBJ2-7, with D possibly TRBD2 on 6 matching bases. This CDR3 has 14 amino acids. V was cut by 5 bases and J by 7 bases, with 18 bases left in between. The germline V gene has CDR1 SGHTA and CDR2 FQGNSA. CDR3 protein: CASSLLSGEGEQYF. The CDR3 nucleotides read TGTGCCAGCAGCCTACTTAGCGGAGAGGGGGAGCAGTACTTC.

The chain employs TRBV7-3 and TRBJ2-1, with TRBD1 matching 9 bases. This CDR3 is built from 16 residues. In germline, CDR1 is SGHTA, CDR2 FQGTGA. Trimming at V came to 1 base and at J to 4 bases, leaving 5 bases not matched to a gene. CDR3: CASSLSRGQGYNEQFF. Written as DNA, the CDR3 is TGTGCCAGCAGCTTAAGCCGGGGACAGGGTTACAATGAGCAGTTCTTC.

The chain has TRBV4-3 and TRBJ2-1, with 7 bases matching TRBD2. The germline gives CDR1 LGHNA, CDR2 YSLEER. The CDR3 has 15 residues. Unmatched junction bases numbered 8, after V lost 4 bases and J lost 5 bases. The CDR3 spells CASSRTASGNNEQFF. In nucleotides, the CDR3 is TGCGCCAGCAGCCGCACTGCTAGCGGCAACAATGAGCAGTTCTTC.

The chain combines TRBV2 with TRBJ2-2; tentative D call: TRBD1 (6 bases). The CDR3 spans 13 residues. The germline gives CDR1 SNHLY, CDR2 FYNNEI. Deletions cut 5 bases from V and 6 bases from J, with 10 bases between. The CDR3: CASSSRTAGELFF. In nucleotides, the CDR3 is TGTGCCAGCAGTTCCCGGACAGCCGGGGAGCTGTTTTTT.

J is TRBJ2-3 and V is TRBV5-6; 14 bases match TRBD2. The CDR3 length is 16 residues. CDR1 and CDR2 (germline): SGHDT, YYEEEE. The J segment lost 5 bases and the V segment lost 4 bases, leaving 6 bases of the junction unmatched. In DNA, the CDR3 is TGTGCCAGCAGCCGGGGACTAGCGGGAGCTGGAGATACGCAGTATTTT. It encodes CASSRGLAGAGDTQYF.

J is TRBJ2-7 and V is TRBV21-1; the table gives TRBD1 as D, unverified against the DNA. TRBV21-1 is annotated as a pseudogene. This CDR3 has 15 amino acids. CDR3 loop: CASSASQAPSYEQYF. The CDR3 bases are TGTGCCAGCAGCGCCTCCCAGGCCCCTTCCTACGAGCAGTACTTC.

The chain joins TRBV13 to TRBJ2-6, with D possibly being TRBD1 (5 bases). The germline CDR1 and CDR2 sequences are PRHDT and FYEKMQ (reference sequence). V gave up 1 base and J gave up 3 bases, with 10 bases separating them. CDR3 length equals 16 residues. The CDR3 loop is CASSLDRLRGANVLTF. The CDR3 DNA reads TGTGCCAGCAGCTTAGACAGGCTTCGTGGGGCCAACGTCCTGACTTTC.

The chain recombines TRBV29-1 with TRBJ2-7, with a possible D match to TRBD2 (6 bases). Looked up from germline, CDR1 is SQVTM and CDR2 is ANQGSEA. V was clipped by 7 bases and J by 5 bases, with 15 bases between them. The CDR3 totals 12 residues. The CDR3 coding sequence is TGCAGCGCCGGCCGGGACTCTGACGAGCAGTACTTC. Protein product: CSAGRDSDEQYF.

The V call is TRBV11-2, the J call TRBJ2-7; 14 nucleotides match TRBD2. The germline gives CDR1 SGHAT, CDR2 FQNNGV. The CDR3 covers 13 residues. Losses at the gene ends were 3 bases for V and 11 bases for J; bases not matched to a gene: 3. This CDR3 is CASSLGTSGGEYF. CDR3 in DNA: TGTGCCAGCAGCTTGGGGACTAGCGGGGGAGAGTACTTC.